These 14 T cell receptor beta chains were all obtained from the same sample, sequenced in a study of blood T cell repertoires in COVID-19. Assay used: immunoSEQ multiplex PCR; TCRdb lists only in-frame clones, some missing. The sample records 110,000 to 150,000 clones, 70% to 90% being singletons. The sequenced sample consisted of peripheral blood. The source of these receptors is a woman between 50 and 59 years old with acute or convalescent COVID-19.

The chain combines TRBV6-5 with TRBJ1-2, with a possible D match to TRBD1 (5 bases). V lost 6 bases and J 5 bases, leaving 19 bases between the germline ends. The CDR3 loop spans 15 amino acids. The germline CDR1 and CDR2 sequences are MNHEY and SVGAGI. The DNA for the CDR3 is TGTGCCAGCAGCCCCTACCACACGGGACTATATGGCTACACCTTC. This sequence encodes CASSPYHTGLYGYTF.

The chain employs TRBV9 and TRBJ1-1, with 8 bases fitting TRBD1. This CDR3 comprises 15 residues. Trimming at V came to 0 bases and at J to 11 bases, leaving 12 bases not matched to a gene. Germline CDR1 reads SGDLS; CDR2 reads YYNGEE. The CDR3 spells CASSVDQGAQGEAFF. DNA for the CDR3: TGTGCCAGCAGCGTAGATCAGGGGGCTCAGGGTGAGGCTTTCTTT.

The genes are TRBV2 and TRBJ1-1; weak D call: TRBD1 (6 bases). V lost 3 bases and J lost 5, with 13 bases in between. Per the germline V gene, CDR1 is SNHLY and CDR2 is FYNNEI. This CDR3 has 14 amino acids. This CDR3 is CASSDEGGRTEAFF. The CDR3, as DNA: TGTGCCAGCAGTGACGAGGGGGGGAGGACTGAAGCTTTCTTT.

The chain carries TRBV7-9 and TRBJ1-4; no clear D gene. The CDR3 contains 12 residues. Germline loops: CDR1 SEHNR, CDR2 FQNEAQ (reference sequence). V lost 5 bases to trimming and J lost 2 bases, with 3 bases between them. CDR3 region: CASSSTNEKLFF. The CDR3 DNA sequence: TGTGCCAGCAGCAGCACTAATGAAAAACTGTTTTTT.

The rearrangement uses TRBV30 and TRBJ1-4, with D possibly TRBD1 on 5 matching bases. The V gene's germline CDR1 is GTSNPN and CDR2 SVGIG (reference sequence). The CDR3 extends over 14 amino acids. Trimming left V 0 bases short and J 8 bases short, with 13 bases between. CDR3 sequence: CAWSVHGGEEKLFF. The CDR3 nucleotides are TGTGCCTGGAGTGTACACGGGGGAGAGGAAAAACTGTTTTTT.

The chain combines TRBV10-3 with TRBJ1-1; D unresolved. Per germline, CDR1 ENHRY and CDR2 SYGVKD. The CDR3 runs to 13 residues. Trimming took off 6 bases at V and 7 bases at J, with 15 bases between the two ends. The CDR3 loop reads CAIRDQLGSEAFF. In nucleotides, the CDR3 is TGTGCCATCAGGGACCAACTAGGCAGTGAAGCTTTCTTT.

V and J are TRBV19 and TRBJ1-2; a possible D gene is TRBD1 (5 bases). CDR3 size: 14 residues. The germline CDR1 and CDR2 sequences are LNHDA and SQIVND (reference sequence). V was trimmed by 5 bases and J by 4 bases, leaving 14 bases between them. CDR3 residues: CASSSGLILYGYTF. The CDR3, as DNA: TGTGCCAGTAGTTCGGGACTGATCCTCTATGGCTACACCTTC.

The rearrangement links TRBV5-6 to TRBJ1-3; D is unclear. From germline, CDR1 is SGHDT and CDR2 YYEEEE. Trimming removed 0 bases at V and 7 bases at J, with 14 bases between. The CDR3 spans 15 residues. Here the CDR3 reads CASSLAIGPGNTIYF. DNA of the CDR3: TGTGCCAGCAGCTTGGCTATAGGTCCCGGGAACACCATATATTTT.

The CDR3 DNA is TGTGCCAGCAGTTACTCGATAGCTAGCGGGGGCACTAGCACAGATACGCAGTATTTT. This translates into CASSYSIASGGTSTDTQYF. The chain carries TRBV6-2 or TRBV6-3 and TRBJ2-3; 10 bases are shared with TRBD2. V shed 0 bases and J 0 bases; nucleotides not matched to a gene: 9. Germline lookup yields CDR1 MNHEY and CDR2 SVGEGT. The CDR3 extends over 19 amino acids.

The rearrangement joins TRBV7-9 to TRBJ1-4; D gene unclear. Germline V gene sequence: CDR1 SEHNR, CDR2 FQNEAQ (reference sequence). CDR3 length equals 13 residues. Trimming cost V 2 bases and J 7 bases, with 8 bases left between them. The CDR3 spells CASSLTGIEKLFF. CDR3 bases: TGTGCCAGCAGCTTAACGGGGATTGAAAAACTGTTTTTT.

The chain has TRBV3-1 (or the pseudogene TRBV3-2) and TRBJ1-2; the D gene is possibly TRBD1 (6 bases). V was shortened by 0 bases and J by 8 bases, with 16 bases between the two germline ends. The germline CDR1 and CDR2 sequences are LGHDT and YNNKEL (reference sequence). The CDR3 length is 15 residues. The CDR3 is CASSQDSGGREGYTF. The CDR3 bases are TGTGCCAGCAGCCAAGATTCGGGGGGGCGCGAAGGCTACACCTTC.

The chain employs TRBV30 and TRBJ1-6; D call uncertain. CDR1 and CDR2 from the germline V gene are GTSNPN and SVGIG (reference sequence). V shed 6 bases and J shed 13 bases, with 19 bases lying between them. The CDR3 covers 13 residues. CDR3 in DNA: TGTGCCTGCACCCCTAGTCGGGAAGGGCCCCTCCACTTT. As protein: CACTPSREGPLHF.

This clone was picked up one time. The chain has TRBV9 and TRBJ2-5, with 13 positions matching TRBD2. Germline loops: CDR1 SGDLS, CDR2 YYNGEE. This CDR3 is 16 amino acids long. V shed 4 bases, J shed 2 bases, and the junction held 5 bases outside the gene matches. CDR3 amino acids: CASSSGLAGVQETQYF. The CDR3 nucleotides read TGTGCCAGCAGCTCTGGACTAGCGGGGGTTCAAGAGACCCAGTACTTC.

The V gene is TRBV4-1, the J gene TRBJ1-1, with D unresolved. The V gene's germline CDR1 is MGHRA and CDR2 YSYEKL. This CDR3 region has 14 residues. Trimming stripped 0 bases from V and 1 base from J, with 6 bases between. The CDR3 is CASSQERGNTEAFF. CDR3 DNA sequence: TGCGCCAGCAGCCAAGAACGGGGGAACACTGAAGCTTTCTTT.